The TCR beta chain described here comes from a study of blood T cell repertoires in COVID-19. About the study: Italy, Spain and the United States were the sources of the convalescent and acute COVID-19 samples. PBMCs, B-cell-depleted T cells, or T cells were the source of the cDNA or gDNA that made up the material.

There are 14 residues in the CDR3. V shed 7 bases, J shed 7 bases, and the junction held 9 bases outside the gene matches. Per germline, CDR1 LNHDA and CDR2 SQIVND (reference sequence). The sample holds a few counts of this clone. TCRdb's copy holds only in-frame clones and misses some; the assay was immunoSEQ multiplex PCR. The sample includes about 46,000 clones, roughly four fifths of them seen just once. The sequenced sample consisted of peripheral blood. This chain joins TRBV19 and TRBJ2-1, with 8 positions matching TRBD1. The receptor was derived from a man aged 60 to 69 with acute or convalescent COVID-19. The CDR3 sequence: CASKGQGARNEQFF. The CDR3 region has the DNA TGTGCCAGTAAAGGGCAGGGGGCTCGGAATGAGCAGTTCTTC.